This entry lists 18 T cell receptor beta chains sequenced from one sample in a study of cytomegalovirus exposure and HLA in healthy donors. The primer mix had 60 Vbeta and 13 Jbeta primers. Some clones are missing from TCRdb's copy, which holds only in-frame ones; the method was immunoSEQ multiplex PCR. The table lists roughly 70,000 clones, roughly 86% of them singletons. Source material: PBMCs. The source is a man aged 18 to 29 in good health and CMV-seronegative.

This chain links TRBV7-2 with TRBJ1-5; a possible D gene is TRBD1 (6 bases). Trimming pared 5 bases from V and 4 bases from J, leaving 12 bases between. In germline, CDR1 is SGHTA, CDR2 FQGNSA. CDR3 size: 14 residues. Here the CDR3 reads CASSQGRGNQPQHF. As DNA, the CDR3 is TGTGCCAGCAGCCAGGGCAGGGGTAATCAGCCCCAGCATTTT.

The chain recombines TRBV15 with TRBJ2-2; D unclear. V lost 9 bases and J 3 bases, leaving 5 bases between the germline ends. The germline gives CDR1 LNHNV, CDR2 YYDKDF (reference sequence). This CDR3 comprises 11 residues. CDR3 region: CATGHTGELFF. The CDR3 DNA is TGTGCCACGGGCCACACCGGGGAGCTGTTTTTT. Together with reference TRBV15 and TRBJ2-2, the CDR3 gives the full variable domain: DAMVIQNPRYQVTQFGKPVTLSCSQTLNHNVMYWYQQKSSQAPKLLFHYYDKDFNNEADTPDNFQSRRPNTSFCFLDIRSPGLGDTAMYLCATGHTGELFFGEGSRLTVL.

The chain links TRBV5-1 to TRBJ2-7; 15 bases match TRBD2. The V gene's germline CDR1 is SGHRS and CDR2 YFSETQ. V lost 6 bases to trimming and J lost 0 bases; unmatched junction nucleotides: 16. The CDR3 has 20 residues. The CDR3 region is CASTPGLMGLAGGISYEQYF. DNA for the CDR3: TGCGCCAGCACGCCGGGACTGATGGGACTAGCGGGAGGAATCTCCTACGAGCAGTACTTC.

This rearrangement joins TRBV7-3 to TRBJ2-3; D is perhaps TRBD1 (7 bases). The V end lost 0 bases, the J end lost 2 bases, and 15 bases lay between the germline ends. This CDR3 has 17 residues. Looked up from germline, CDR1 is SGHTA and CDR2 is FQGTGA. In DNA form, the CDR3 reads TGTGCCAGCAGCTTAACTTGGTGGAGGGGGCCCACAGATACGCAGTATTTT. Translation: CASSLTWWRGPTDTQYF. The variable domain in full, completed from reference TRBV7-3 and TRBJ2-3, reads GAGVSQTPSNKVTEKGKYVELRCDPISGHTALYWYRQSLGQGPEFLIYFQGTGAADDSGLPNDRFFAVRPEGSVSTLKIQRTERGDSAVYLCASSLTWWRGPTDTQYFGPGTRLTVL.

The V gene is TRBV7-6, the J gene TRBJ2-2; 12 bases agree with TRBD1. Trimming cost V 5 bases and J 5 bases; bases outside gene matches: 15. The CDR3 runs 19 residues. Germline V gene lookup returns CDR1 SGHVS and CDR2 FNYEAQ. The CDR3 region has the DNA TGTGCCAGCAGCAATCTTTTTCAACGGGACAGGGGGCGTACCGGGGAGCTGTTTTTT. It encodes CASSNLFQRDRGRTGELFF.

The CDR3: CASKRGLADYEQYF. The CDR3 DNA is TGTGCCAGTAAAAGGGGACTAGCGGACTACGAGCAGTACTTC. The chain uses TRBV19 and TRBJ2-7; 11 bases align to TRBD2. V lost 7 bases, J lost 3 bases, and 5 bases stayed unmatched. The CDR3 consists of 14 residues. The V gene's germline CDR1 is LNHDA and CDR2 SQIVND (reference sequence).

V usage is TRBV28 and J usage is TRBJ1-2; D is perhaps TRBD1 (5 bases). CDR1 MDHEN and CDR2 SYDVKM come from the germline V gene. The CDR3 runs to 12 residues. V dropped 7 bases and J dropped 5 bases, with 11 bases sitting between them. The CDR3: CASTWAGYGYTF. CDR3 coding DNA: TGTGCCAGCACCTGGGCAGGGTATGGCTACACCTTC.

This chain uses TRBV27 with TRBJ2-3; 16 nucleotides agree with TRBD2. Trimming took 5 bases from V and 2 from J; bases not matched to a gene: 7. Germline assignment: CDR1 MNHEY and CDR2 SMNVEV (reference sequence). The CDR3 has 18 amino acids. Written as DNA, the CDR3 is TGTGCCAGCAGTCCATCGGGACTAGCGGGGGGGCCCACAGATACGCAGTATTTT. This codes for CASSPSGLAGGPTDTQYF.

V usage is TRBV5-1 and J usage is TRBJ2-3; 7 positions agree with TRBD1. CDR3 length: 15 residues. V lost 4 bases and J lost 2; bases outside the gene matches: 7. Germline values: CDR1 SGHRS, CDR2 YFSETQ. CDR3 sequence reads: CASSQQGPNTDTQYF. The CDR3 DNA reads as TGCGCCAGCAGCCAACAGGGGCCGAACACAGATACGCAGTATTTT. Full variable domain (outside the CDR3, taken from reference TRBV5-1 and TRBJ2-3): KAGVTQTPRYLIKTRGQQVTLSCSPISGHRSVSWYQQTPGQGLQFLFEYFSETQRNKGNFPGRFSGRQFSNSRSEMNVSTLELGDSALYLCASSQQGPNTDTQYFGPGTRLTVL.

V usage is TRBV29-1 and J usage is TRBJ2-7; D perhaps matches TRBD2 (10 bases). The germline CDR1 and CDR2 sequences are SQVTM and ANQGSEA. The CDR3 is made up of 19 amino acids. The V end lost 6 bases, the J end lost 5 bases, and 35 bases lay between the germline ends. CDR3 residues: CSVGQGWSSSGSSSDEQYF. The CDR3, as DNA: TGCAGCGTGGGACAGGGTTGGTCGTCTAGCGGGAGTTCTTCCGACGAGCAGTACTTC.

The rearrangement uses TRBV19 and TRBJ2-5; 11 bases map to TRBD1. Germline V gene lookup returns CDR1 LNHDA and CDR2 SQIVND (reference sequence). CDR3 length: 15 amino acids. V shed 5 bases, J shed 5 bases, and the junction held 7 bases outside the gene matches. CDR3 loop: CASSSTGTGGETQYF. In DNA form, the CDR3 reads TGTGCCAGTAGTTCCACCGGGACAGGGGGGGAGACCCAGTACTTC.

Note on this clone: The germline gene is not matched at one end of the junction; a read error may be the cause. The chain links TRBV10-2 to TRBJ2-7; 13 nucleotides line up with TRBD2. CDR1 and CDR2 (germline): WSHSY, SAAADI. The CDR3 runs 15 residues. The CDR3: CASSSLAGGSSEQYF. CDR3 DNA sequence: TGCGCCAGCAGTTCACTAGCGGGGGGGTCCTCCGAGCAGTACTTC.

The chain couples TRBV7-3 to TRBJ2-3; 12 bases align to TRBD2. The CDR3 extends over 17 amino acids. Germline lookup yields CDR1 SGHTA and CDR2 FQGTGA. V gave up 5 bases and J gave up 8 bases; unmatched junction bases: 14. CDR3: CASSHRTSGTFLRTQYF. The DNA for the CDR3 is TGTGCCAGCAGCCACAGGACTAGCGGGACTTTCCTTCGTACGCAGTATTTT.

The V call is TRBV5-1, the J call TRBJ1-2, with TRBD1 identical over 9 bases. CDR1 SGHRS and CDR2 YFSETQ come from the germline V gene. V lost 0 bases, J lost 6 bases, and 6 bases stayed unmatched. CDR3 length: 15 residues. The chain's CDR3 is CASSLEGTGLNGYTF. The CDR3 nucleotides are TGCGCCAGCAGCTTGGAAGGGACAGGGCTTAATGGCTACACCTTC.

The chain couples TRBV6-5 to TRBJ1-1; D is uncertain. Deletions cut 2 bases from V and 5 bases from J, with 9 bases between. Per germline, CDR1 MNHEY and CDR2 SVGAGI. CDR3 length equals 13 residues. The chain's CDR3 is CASSYQVRTEAFF. CDR3 bases: TGTGCCAGCAGTTACCAGGTTCGGACTGAAGCTTTCTTT.

This clone was seen a handful of times. The chain recombines TRBV6-1 with TRBJ1-5, with TRBD1 as a possible D gene (5 bases). CDR1 and CDR2 (germline): MNHNS, SASEGT. V shed 1 base and J shed 6 bases, with 10 bases lying between them. The CDR3 has 14 residues. The CDR3 DNA is TGTGCCAGCAGTGAAGGCCAGGGCGGTCAGCCCCAGCATTTT. Its translation is CASSEGQGGQPQHF.

On this clone: This CDR3 is also generated by other DNA sequences in the sample. The chain joins TRBV9 to TRBJ2-3; 7 bases match TRBD2. V lost 0 bases, J lost 5 bases, and 6 bases stayed unmatched. The CDR3 covers 15 residues. Per the germline V gene, CDR1 is SGDLS and CDR2 is YYNGEE. The CDR3 sequence is CASSVVGGRGDTQYF. In DNA, the CDR3 is TGTGCCAGCAGCGTAGTCGGGGGGAGGGGAGATACGCAGTATTTT.

J is TRBJ2-3 and V is TRBV2; a weak D match, TRBD2 (6 bases). V lost 3 bases to trimming and J lost 0 bases, with 13 bases between them. This CDR3 is 16 amino acids long. From germline, CDR1 is SNHLY and CDR2 FYNNEI. The CDR3 spells CASSDWGGASTDTQYF. In nucleotides, the CDR3 is TGTGCCAGCAGTGATTGGGGCGGGGCGAGCACAGATACGCAGTATTTT.